A selection of T cell receptor beta chains follows, all from one sample in a study of blood T cells in healthy people across ages. TCRdb analysed the 5' RACE reads with MiXCR anew, one entry per CDR3 protein. The sample shows 650,000 to 1,000,000 distinct CDR3 sequences, 35% to 40% of them seen only once. Specimen: blood. These receptors were collected from a man aged 18 to 29 in good health. Both conserved end residues are part of each CDR3. The D gene is left open where the match is weak. Clone size is shown for a subset of rows, as once, few, many or a class of expanded clone.

clone_size	v_call	cdr3_length	d_call	j_call	cdr3_aa	cdr3_nt
.	TRBV20-1	16	.	TRBJ2-7	CSAAESYYTGGDEQYF	TGCAGTGCCGCCGAATCTTATTATACAGGGGGGGACGAGCAGTACTTC
many	TRBV7-2	14	TRBD1	TRBJ2-7	CASSSDRAFYEQYF	TGTGCCAGCAGCTCGGACAGGGCTTTTTACGAGCAGTACTTC
few	TRBV6-6	16	TRBD1	TRBJ1-2	CASSYSGQGLNYGYTF	TGTGCCAGCAGTTACTCGGGACAGGGACTTAACTATGGCTACACCTTC
.	TRBV4-1	17	TRBD2	TRBJ2-5	CASSQDGSGRSRETQYF	TGCGCCAGCAGCCAAGATGGGAGCGGGAGATCTCGGGAGACCCAGTACTTC
.	TRBV6-2/TRBV6-3	14	TRBD1	TRBJ2-1	CASRIFDRGNEQFF	TGTGCCAGCAGGATCTTCGACAGGGGAAATGAGCAGTTCTTC
.	TRBV12-3/TRBV12-4	12	TRBD1	TRBJ2-1	CASSSTGFEQFF	TGTGCCAGCAGTTCGACAGGGTTTGAGCAGTTCTTC
many	TRBV5-1	14	TRBD1	TRBJ2-1	CASSYGTGVNEQFF	TGCGCCAGCAGCTACGGGACAGGGGTAAATGAGCAGTTCTTC
once	TRBV20-1	17	.	TRBJ2-2	CSARLLGRRGNTGELFF	TGCAGTGCTAGACTACTAGGCCGGAGGGGTAACACCGGGGAGCTGTTTTTT
.	TRBV6-6	12	.	TRBJ2-5	CASKASSETQYF	TGTGCCAGCAAGGCTAGCTCGGAGACCCAGTACTTC
few	TRBV5-1	15	TRBD2	TRBJ2-5	CASSAGGSSGNEQYF	TGCGCCAGCAGCGCGGGAGGGTCATCTGGGAATGAGCAGTACTTC
.	TRBV12-3/TRBV12-4	13	.	TRBJ1-2	CASSLAGSFGYTF	TGTGCCAGCAGTTTAGCAGGCTCTTTCGGCTACACCTTC
few	TRBV9	15	.	TRBJ2-3	CASSLLTSGTDTQYF	TGTGCCAGCAGCCTCCTGACAAGCGGCACAGATACGCAGTATTTT
.	TRBV5-1	14	.	TRBJ2-3	CASSLERATDTQYF	TGCGCCAGCAGCTTGGAGCGGGCCACAGATACGCAGTATTTT
many	TRBV14	14	.	TRBJ2-5	CASSRQSRQETQYF	TGTGCCAGCAGCCGGCAATCACGACAAGAGACCCAGTACTTC
.	TRBV11-2	15	TRBD2	TRBJ2-7	CASSGIAGGYNEQYF	TGTGCCAGCAGCGGCATAGCGGGGGGGTACAATGAGCAGTACTTC
.	TRBV6-6	12	.	TRBJ1-1	CASSGAGTEAFF	TGTGCCAGCAGCGGGGCCGGCACTGAAGCTTTCTTT
.	TRBV7-8	14	.	TRBJ1-1	CASSLEQGYTEAFF	TGTGCCAGCAGCTTAGAGCAGGGTTACACTGAAGCTTTCTTT
few	TRBV12-3/TRBV12-4	16	TRBD2	TRBJ2-4	CASSVQTSGGADIQYF	TGTGCCAGCAGTGTCCAGACTAGCGGGGGGGCGGACATTCAGTACTTC
many	TRBV29-1	14	.	TRBJ2-3	CSVLERGDTDTQYF	TGCAGCGTACTAGAGAGGGGGGACACAGATACGCAGTATTTT
.	TRBV12-3/TRBV12-4	13	.	TRBJ2-3	CACTSGGTDTQYF	TGTGCCTGCACGTCTGGCGGCACAGATACGCAGTATTTT
many	TRBV7-2	15	.	TRBJ1-2	CASSPDFRDPYGYTF	TGTGCCAGCAGCCCAGATTTCAGGGATCCCTACGGCTACACCTTC
few	TRBV7-2	16	.	TRBJ1-4	CASSLGAAAVGEKLFF	TGTGCCAGCAGCTTAGGGGCTGCGGCAGTCGGTGAAAAACTGTTTTTT
once	TRBV6-5	14	.	TRBJ2-5	CASSQRRRQETQYF	TGTGCCAGCAGTCAGCGCAGGAGACAAGAGACCCAGTACTTC
.	TRBV12-3/TRBV12-4	13	.	TRBJ2-3	CASREVPTDTQYF	TGTGCCAGCAGAGAGGTACCCACAGATACGCAGTATTTT
many	TRBV12-3/TRBV12-4	14	.	TRBJ2-7	CASSFLGRAYEQYF	TGTGCCAGCAGTTTCCTCGGCAGGGCCTACGAGCAGTACTTC
.	TRBV20-1	14	TRBD1	TRBJ1-2	CSASQTGQSYGYTF	TGCAGTGCTAGTCAGACAGGGCAGAGCTATGGCTACACCTTC
few	TRBV4-1	18	TRBD1	TRBJ2-1	CASSRHDTGTGKENEQFF	TGCGCCAGCAGCCGACACGATACCGGGACAGGGAAAGAGAATGAGCAGTTCTTC
few	TRBV29-1	13	TRBD1	TRBJ1-2	CSVESRTGYGYTF	TGCAGCGTTGAGTCTAGGACAGGTTATGGCTACACCTTC
few	TRBV5-1	12	.	TRBJ2-7	CASSSEASEQYF	TGCGCCAGCAGCTCCGAGGCCTCCGAGCAGTACTTC
few	TRBV11-2	19	.	TRBJ1-2	CASSLGLRDSLLANYGYTF	TGTGCCAGCAGCTTAGGCCTCCGGGACTCCCTCTTAGCTAACTATGGCTACACCTTC
few	TRBV4-1	15	.	TRBJ2-5	CASSQDGAPQETQYF	TGCGCCAGCAGCCAAGATGGGGCCCCCCAAGAGACCCAGTACTTC
.	TRBV5-5	14	.	TRBJ1-4	CASSLQGLDEKLFF	TGTGCCAGCAGCTTACAGGGTTTAGATGAAAAACTGTTTTTT
many	TRBV7-8	16	.	TRBJ2-3	CASSLGVGANTDTQYF	TGTGCCAGCAGCTTAGGCGTGGGGGCAAACACAGATACGCAGTATTTT
.	TRBV5-6	13	.	TRBJ2-1	CASSSDLHNEQFF	TGTGCCAGCAGCTCGGACCTACACAATGAGCAGTTCTTC
.	TRBV20-1	14	.	TRBJ2-7	CSASYSLSSYEQYF	TGCAGTGCTAGTTATTCCCTGAGCTCCTACGAGCAGTACTTC
.	TRBV7-2	16	TRBD1	TRBJ1-2	CASSLAGDRSNYGYTF	TGTGCCAGCAGCTTAGCAGGGGACAGGTCGAACTATGGCTACACCTTC
.	TRBV6-2/TRBV6-3	14	.	TRBJ1-1	CASSYSTPSTEAFF	TGTGCCAGCAGTTACTCGACCCCCAGCACTGAAGCTTTCTTT
.	TRBV20-1	13	TRBD1	TRBJ1-2	CRSDLRGGYGHTF	TGCAGATCAGACCTCAGGGGGGGATATGGCCACACCTTC
.	TRBV7-9	13	.	TRBJ2-3	CASRLGEPDTQYF	TGTGCCAGCAGACTCGGCGAGCCGGATACGCAGTATTTT
.	TRBV28	15	.	TRBJ2-1	CASSRGTFSYNEQFF	TGTGCCAGCAGTCGGGGGACTTTCTCCTACAATGAGCAGTTCTTC
.	TRBV5-5	13	TRBD1	TRBJ2-7	CASSRQGFDEQYF	TGTGCCAGCAGTCGACAGGGGTTCGACGAGCAGTACTTC
.	TRBV12-3/TRBV12-4	14	.	TRBJ1-1	CASNSQGSSTEAFF	TGTGCCAGCAATAGTCAGGGGTCGAGCACTGAAGCTTTCTTT
.	TRBV9	15	TRBD1	TRBJ1-6	CASSVETGDGSPLHF	TGTGCCAGCAGCGTAGAAACAGGGGACGGTTCACCCCTCCACTTT
.	TRBV29-1	13	.	TRBJ2-7	CSEREWGYNEQYF	TGCAGCGAGCGCGAGTGGGGATACAATGAGCAGTACTTC
.	TRBV19	12	TRBD1	TRBJ1-1	CASSVQGAGAFF	TGTGCCAGTAGCGTTCAGGGGGCCGGGGCTTTCTTT
few	TRBV7-8	13	.	TRBJ2-7	CASSLGVVGEQYF	TGTGCCAGCAGCTTAGGGGTGGTGGGAGAGCAGTACTTC
few	TRBV5-8	15	.	TRBJ1-2	CASSLVNGGGVGYTF	TGTGCCAGCAGCTTAGTAAACGGCGGAGGAGTCGGCTACACCTTC
.	TRBV7-9	14	.	TRBJ2-5	CASSPIGGLETQYF	TGTGCCAGCAGCCCCATAGGGGGGCTAGAGACCCAGTACTTC
few	TRBV7-2	15	.	TRBJ1-6	CASSLVADDTSPLHF	TGTGCCAGCAGCTTAGTTGCGGATGATACTTCACCCCTCCACTTT
once	TRBV2	14	TRBD1	TRBJ1-4	CASKDRVTGEKLFF	TGTGCCAGCAAGGACAGGGTCACCGGGGAAAAACTGTTTTTT
few	TRBV27	14	.	TRBJ1-2	CASRPNRVNYGYTF	TGTGCCAGCAGACCCAACAGAGTCAACTATGGCTACACCTTC